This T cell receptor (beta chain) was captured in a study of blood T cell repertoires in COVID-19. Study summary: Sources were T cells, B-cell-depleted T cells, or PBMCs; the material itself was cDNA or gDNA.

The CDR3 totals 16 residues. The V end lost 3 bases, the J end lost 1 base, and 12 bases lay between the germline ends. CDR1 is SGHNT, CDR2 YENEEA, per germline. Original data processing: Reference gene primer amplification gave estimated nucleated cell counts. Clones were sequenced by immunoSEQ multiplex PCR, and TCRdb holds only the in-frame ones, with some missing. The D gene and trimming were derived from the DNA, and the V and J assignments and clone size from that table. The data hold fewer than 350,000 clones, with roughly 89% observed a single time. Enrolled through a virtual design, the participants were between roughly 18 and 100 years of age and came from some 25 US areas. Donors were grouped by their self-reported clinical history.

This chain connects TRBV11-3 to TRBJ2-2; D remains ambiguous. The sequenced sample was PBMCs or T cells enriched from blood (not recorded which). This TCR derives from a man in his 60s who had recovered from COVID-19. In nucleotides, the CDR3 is TGTGCCAGCAGCTTCCGCCAAACAAGGAACACCGGGGAGCTGTTTTTT. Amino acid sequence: CASSFRQTRNTGELFF.